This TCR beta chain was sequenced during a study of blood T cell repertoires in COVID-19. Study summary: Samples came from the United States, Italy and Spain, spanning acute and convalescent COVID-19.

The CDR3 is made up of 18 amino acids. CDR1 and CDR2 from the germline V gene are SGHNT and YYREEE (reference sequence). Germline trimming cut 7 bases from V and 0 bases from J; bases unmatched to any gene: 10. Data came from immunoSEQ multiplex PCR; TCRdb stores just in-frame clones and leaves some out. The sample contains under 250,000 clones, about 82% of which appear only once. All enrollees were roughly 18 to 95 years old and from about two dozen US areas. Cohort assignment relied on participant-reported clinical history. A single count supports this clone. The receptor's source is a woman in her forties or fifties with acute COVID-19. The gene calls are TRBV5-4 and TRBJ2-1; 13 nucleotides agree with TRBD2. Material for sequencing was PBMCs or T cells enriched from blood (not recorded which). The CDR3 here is CASLGGTSGASSYNEQFF. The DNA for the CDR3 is TGTGCCAGCTTAGGGGGGACTAGCGGGGCTAGCTCCTACAATGAGCAGTTCTTC.